This T cell receptor (beta chain) was recovered during a study of T cell responses to AZD1222 COVID-19 vaccine. Study conclusions and caveats: Repertoires in all cases were sampled only once the peak T cell response had passed. Baseline serostatus was positive in only six AZD1222 recipients. The breadth and depth of Spike-specific TCRs increased once two AZD1222 doses had been given. Clonal diversity may have been underestimated in mostly white British donors.

In regard to this clone: Its antigen is as yet unknown.

Data came from immunoSEQ multiplex PCR; TCRdb stores just in-frame clones and leaves some out. The top ten clones hold around 4% of a sample with some 200,000 clones, roughly 93% of them seen once. Sequencing was performed on peripheral blood, taken on day 0 of AZD1222 vaccination. The clonotype originates from an adult in good health.

The CDR3, as DNA: TGTGCCAGCAGTGGACGGGACACCGGGCCCCAGCATTTT. This codes for CASSGRDTGPQHF. This rearrangement joins TRBV2 to TRBJ1-5, with a tentative D call TRBD1 (6 bases). The CDR3 has 13 amino acids. V was trimmed by 4 bases and J by 9 bases, leaving 13 bases between them. Germline CDR1 reads SNHLY; CDR2 reads FYNNEI. Filled out from reference TRBV2 and TRBJ1-5, the complete variable domain reads EPEVTQTPSHQVTQMGQEVILRCVPISNHLYFYWYRQILGQKVEFLVSFYNNEISEKSEIFDDQFSVERPDGSNFTLKIRSTKLEDSAMYFCASSGRDTGPQHFGDGTRLSIL.